These 20 T cell receptor beta chains came from one sample sequenced in a study of OX40 agonist ivuxolimab in advanced cancers. Some clones are missing from TCRdb's copy, which holds only in-frame ones; the method was immunoSEQ multiplex PCR. The data contain about 44,000 clones, 85% to 95% of them singletons. The sequencing here drew on CD4+ or CD8+ T cells sorted from blood, taken in a trial of the OX40 agonist ivuxolimab. The receptors come from an adult with an advanced solid tumor such as melanoma, head and neck, liver or kidney cancer.

The V gene is TRBV9, the J gene TRBJ2-1; D assignment may be TRBD1 or TRBD2 (5 bases each). The length of the CDR3 is 16 residues. V shed 4 bases and J shed 6 bases, with 20 bases lying between them. Per the germline V gene, CDR1 is SGDLS and CDR2 is YYNGEE. This CDR3 is CASSPGGGPKGNEQFF. The CDR3, as DNA: TGTGCCAGCAGCCCCGGTGGGGGACCCAAGGGCAATGAGCAGTTCTTC. The full variable domain, completed using reference TRBV9 and TRBJ2-1, is DSGVTQTPKHLITATGQRVTLRCSPRSGDLSVYWYQQSLDQGLQFLIQYYNGEERAKGNILERFSAQQFPDLHSELNLSSLELGDSALYFCASSPGGGPKGNEQFFGPGTRLTVL.

In DNA, the CDR3 is TGCGCCAGCAGCCCCCATCGGGGGAGCTCCTACGAGCAGTACTTC. Translating it yields CASSPHRGSSYEQYF. The V gene is TRBV5-1, the J gene TRBJ2-7, with a tentative D call TRBD2 (6 bases). Germline CDR1 and CDR2: SGHRS and YFSETQ. The ends were cut back, 4 bases at V and 0 bases at J, with 14 bases in the middle. The CDR3 extends over 15 amino acids.

The rearrangement links TRBV27 to TRBJ1-2; possibly TRBD1 for D (6 bases). This CDR3 region has 12 residues. Germline loops: CDR1 MNHEY, CDR2 SMNVEV (reference sequence). The V end lost 6 bases, the J end lost 7 bases, and 12 bases lay between the germline ends. The CDR3 DNA follows: TGTGCCAGCAGGGGGGCCGATACTGGCTACACCTTC. Its protein is CASRGADTGYTF.

This clone was detected once. This chain connects TRBV6-6 to TRBJ2-3, with a weak D call TRBD1 (6 bases). Trimming shortened V by 6 bases and J by 4 bases, and 20 bases separated the two germline ends. The CDR3 runs 16 residues. Germline lookup yields CDR1 MNHNY and CDR2 SVGAGI (reference sequence). CDR3: CASSNLAGAAPDTQYF. In DNA form, the CDR3 reads TGTGCCAGCAGCAACCTAGCAGGGGCTGCTCCAGATACGCAGTATTTT.

V and J are TRBV7-8 and TRBJ2-1, with D maybe TRBD2 (6 bases). Deletions cut 5 bases from V and 10 bases from J, with 12 bases between. CDR1 and CDR2 (germline): SGHVS, FQNEAQ. This CDR3 has 12 amino acids. CDR3 coding DNA: TGTGCCAGCAGCGGGAGCGGAGGGGAGCAGTTCTTC. Translation: CASSGSGGEQFF.

This chain connects TRBV10-1 to TRBJ1-5; D gene unclear. Germline lookup yields CDR1 WNHNN and CDR2 SYGVQD (reference sequence). V dropped 4 bases and J dropped 0 bases, with 19 bases sitting between them. The CDR3 runs 18 residues. This chain's CDR3 is CASSAASKSDYSNQPQHF. CDR3 in DNA: TGCGCCAGCAGTGCTGCTTCAAAGTCAGACTATAGCAATCAGCCCCAGCATTTT.

The chain recombines TRBV6-5 with TRBJ1-1; D is ambiguous. Trimming took off 6 bases at V and 4 bases at J, with 9 bases between the two ends. Germline CDR1 reads MNHEY; CDR2 reads SVGAGI. There are 12 residues in the CDR3. CDR3 protein: CASRERGTEAFF. For the CDR3, the DNA is TGTGCCAGCAGGGAACGAGGCACTGAAGCTTTCTTT.

The chain recombines TRBV14 with TRBJ1-1; D is perhaps TRBD1 (5 bases). The CDR3 runs 15 residues. V was shortened by 0 bases and J by 3 bases, with 11 bases between the two germline ends. Germline lookup yields CDR1 SGHDN and CDR2 FVKESK. CDR3 region: CASSQDLGADTEAFF. In DNA form, the CDR3 reads TGTGCCAGCAGCCAAGATCTAGGGGCAGACACTGAAGCTTTCTTT. Complete variable domain (other parts from reference TRBV14 and TRBJ1-1): EAGVTQFPSHSVIEKGQTVTLRCDPISGHDNLYWYRRVMGKEIKFLLHFVKESKQDESGMPNNRFLAERTGGTYSTLKVQPAELEDSGVYFCASSQDLGADTEAFFGQGTRLTVV.

The gene calls are TRBV6-4 and TRBJ2-1; 7 nucleotides agree with TRBD2. Germline V gene lookup returns CDR1 MRHNA and CDR2 SNTAGT. The J segment lost 5 bases and the V segment lost 1 base, leaving 11 bases of the junction unmatched. CDR3 length: 17 residues. The DNA for the CDR3 is TGTGCCAGCAGTGACTGGTTCCAGCGGGAACGGGACAATGAGCAGTTCTTC. Translated: CASSDWFQRERDNEQFF.

V is TRBV19 and J is TRBJ1-5, with 10 bases lining up with TRBD1. V trimming: 8 bases; J trimming: 12 bases; junction bases outside the gene matches: 10. This CDR3 is built from 13 residues. The germline V gene encodes CDR1 LNHDA and CDR2 SQIVND (reference sequence). CDR3 sequence (DNA): TGTGCCAGTGGACCGGGACAGGGGCCGCGCCAGCATTTT. As protein: CASGPGQGPRQHF.

The CDR3 region is CASSITSFRTPTYEQYF. CDR3 DNA: TGTGCCAGTAGTATCACCTCTTTCCGGACTCCCACCTACGAGCAGTACTTC. The V gene is TRBV19, the J gene TRBJ2-7, with D perhaps TRBD2 (5 bases). CDR1 and CDR2 (germline): LNHDA, SQIVND (reference sequence). The CDR3 loop spans 17 amino acids. Trimming took off 3 bases at V and 2 bases at J, with 20 bases between the two ends.

This clone appeared once. This rearrangement joins TRBV9 to TRBJ2-3, with 8 bases identical to TRBD2. V dropped 1 base and J dropped 0; count of bases not matched to a gene: 4. This CDR3 has 16 residues. Germline lookup yields CDR1 SGDLS and CDR2 YYNGEE. CDR3 DNA: TGTGCCAGCAGCGTATATGTAGCGGGGAGCACAGATACGCAGTATTTT. Translation: CASSVYVAGSTDTQYF.

The chain combines TRBV9 with TRBJ2-7, with D possibly TRBD1 on 6 matching bases. V lost 0 bases and J 2 bases, leaving 12 bases between the germline ends. The CDR3 covers 15 residues. The germline V gene has CDR1 SGDLS and CDR2 YYNGEE. The CDR3 is CASSVGGGEAYEQYF. Written as DNA, the CDR3 is TGTGCCAGCAGCGTAGGAGGGGGAGAGGCCTACGAGCAGTACTTC.

The chain's CDR3 is CASSLSIREGLEQYF. The CDR3 coding sequence is TGTGCCAGCAGTTTATCGATCCGGGAGGGCCTCGAGCAGTACTTC. The rearrangement joins TRBV27 to TRBJ2-7, with TRBD2 matching over 8 bases. Germline V gene sequence: CDR1 MNHEY, CDR2 SMNVEV (reference sequence). Trimming at V came to 0 bases and at J to 6 bases, leaving 7 bases not matched to a gene. The CDR3 has 15 residues.

The chain uses TRBV29-1 and TRBJ2-5, with TRBD2 matching 8 bases. This CDR3 region has 12 residues. V lost 6 bases, J lost 0 bases, and 0 bases stayed unmatched. In germline, CDR1 is SQVTM, CDR2 ANQGSEA. This CDR3 is CSVLADQETQYF. DNA for the CDR3: TGCAGCGTACTAGCGGACCAAGAGACCCAGTACTTC.

This chain connects TRBV7-9 to TRBJ2-7; the D is unclear. There are 12 residues in the CDR3. From germline, CDR1 is SEHNR and CDR2 FQNEAQ (reference sequence). V lost 5 bases, J lost 4 bases, and 9 bases lay in between. DNA of the CDR3: TGTGCCAGCAGCCCCTCCACGTACGAGCAGTACTTC. Translation gives CASSPSTYEQYF.

The chain joins TRBV10-3 to TRBJ1-1, with D unresolved. Germline lookup yields CDR1 ENHRY and CDR2 SYGVKD. Trimming took off 4 bases at V and 6 bases at J, with 12 bases between the two ends. The CDR3 runs to 13 residues. The CDR3 DNA sequence: TGTGCCATCAGTGGACGTTTGGGCCCTGAAGCTTTCTTT. Amino acids: CAISGRLGPEAFF.

The chain recombines TRBV27 with TRBJ2-1; D possibly corresponds to TRBD1 (5 bases). CDR1 is MNHEY and CDR2 is SMNVEV in the germline V gene (reference sequence). Trimming stripped 5 bases from V and 6 bases from J, with 8 bases between. This CDR3 contains 12 residues. In DNA form, the CDR3 reads TGTGCCAGCAGTCCCCAGGGCAATGAGCAGTTCTTC. Translation: CASSPQGNEQFF.

The V call is TRBV28, the J call TRBJ1-5; D gene ambiguous. V was trimmed by 3 bases and J by 3 bases, leaving 6 bases between them. The CDR3 is 13 residues long. CDR1 is MDHEN, CDR2 SYDVKM, per germline. CDR3 nucleotide sequence: TGTGCCAGCAGTTTCCCGGTCAATCAGCCCCAGCATTTT. Translation: CASSFPVNQPQHF.

The J gene is TRBJ2-7, the V gene TRBV6-5; D not certain. Germline CDR1 and CDR2: MNHEY and SVGAGI. The CDR3 consists of 10 residues. V was shortened by 7 bases and J by 3 bases, with 4 bases between the two germline ends. CDR3 loop: CASKGYEQYF. CDR3 coding DNA: TGTGCCAGCAAGGGCTACGAGCAGTACTTC.